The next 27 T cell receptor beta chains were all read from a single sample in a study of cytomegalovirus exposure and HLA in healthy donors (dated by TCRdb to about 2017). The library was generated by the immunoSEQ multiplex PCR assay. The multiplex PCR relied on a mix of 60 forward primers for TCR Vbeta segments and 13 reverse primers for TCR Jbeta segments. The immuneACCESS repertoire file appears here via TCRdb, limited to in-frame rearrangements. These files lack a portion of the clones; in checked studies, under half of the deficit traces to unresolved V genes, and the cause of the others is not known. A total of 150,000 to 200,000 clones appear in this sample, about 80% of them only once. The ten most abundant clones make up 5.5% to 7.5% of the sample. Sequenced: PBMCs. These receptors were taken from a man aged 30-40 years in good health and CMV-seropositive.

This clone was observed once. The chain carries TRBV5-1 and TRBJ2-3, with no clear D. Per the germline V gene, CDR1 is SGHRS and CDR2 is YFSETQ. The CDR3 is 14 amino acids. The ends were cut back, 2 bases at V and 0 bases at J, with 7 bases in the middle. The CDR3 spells CASSLGVSTDTQYF. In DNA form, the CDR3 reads TGCGCCAGCAGCTTAGGAGTAAGCACAGATACGCAGTATTTT.

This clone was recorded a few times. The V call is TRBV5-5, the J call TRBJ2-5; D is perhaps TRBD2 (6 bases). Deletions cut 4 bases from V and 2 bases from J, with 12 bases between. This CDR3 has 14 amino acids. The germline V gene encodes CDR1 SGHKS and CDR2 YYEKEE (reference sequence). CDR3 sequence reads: CASSHIGGQETQYF. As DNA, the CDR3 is TGTGCCAGCAGCCATATTGGGGGGCAAGAGACCCAGTACTTC.

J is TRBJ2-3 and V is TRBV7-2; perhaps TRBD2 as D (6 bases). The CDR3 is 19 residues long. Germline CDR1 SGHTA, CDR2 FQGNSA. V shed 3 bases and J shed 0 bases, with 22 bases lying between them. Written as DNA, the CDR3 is TGTGCCAGCAGCTTGGGGGACCGGCGGGGCATATCTAGCACAGATACGCAGTATTTT. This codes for CASSLGDRRGISSTDTQYF.

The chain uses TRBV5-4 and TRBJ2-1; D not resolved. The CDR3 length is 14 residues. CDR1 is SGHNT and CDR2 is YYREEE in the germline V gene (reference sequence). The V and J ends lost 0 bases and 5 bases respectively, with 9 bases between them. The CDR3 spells CASSLVGRDNEQFF. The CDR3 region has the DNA TGTGCCAGCAGCTTGGTAGGTCGGGACAATGAGCAGTTCTTC.

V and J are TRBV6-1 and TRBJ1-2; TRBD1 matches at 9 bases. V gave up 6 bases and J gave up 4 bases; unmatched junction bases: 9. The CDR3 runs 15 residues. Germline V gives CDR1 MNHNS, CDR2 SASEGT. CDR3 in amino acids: CASRNRDRAAYGYTF. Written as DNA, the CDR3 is TGTGCCAGCAGGAACCGGGACAGGGCTGCCTATGGCTACACCTTC.

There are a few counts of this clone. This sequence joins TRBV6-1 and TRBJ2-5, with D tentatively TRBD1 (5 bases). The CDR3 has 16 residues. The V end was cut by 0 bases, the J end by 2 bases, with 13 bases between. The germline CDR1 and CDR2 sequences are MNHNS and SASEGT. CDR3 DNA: TGTGCCAGCAGTGAAGCAAGGGGCAGTATACAAGAGACCCAGTACTTC. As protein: CASSEARGSIQETQYF.

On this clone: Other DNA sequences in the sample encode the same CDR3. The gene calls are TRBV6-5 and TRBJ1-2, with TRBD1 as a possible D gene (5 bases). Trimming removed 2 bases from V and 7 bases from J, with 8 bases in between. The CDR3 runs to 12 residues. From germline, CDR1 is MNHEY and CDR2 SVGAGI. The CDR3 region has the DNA TGTGCCAGCAGTTACGTGGGGGGTGGCTACACCTTC. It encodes CASSYVGGGYTF.

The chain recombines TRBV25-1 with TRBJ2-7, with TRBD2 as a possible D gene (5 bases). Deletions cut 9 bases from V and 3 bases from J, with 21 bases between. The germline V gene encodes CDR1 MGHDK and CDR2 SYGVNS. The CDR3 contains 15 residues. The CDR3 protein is CARSRGPLPFYEQYF. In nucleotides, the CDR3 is TGTGCCAGATCGAGAGGGCCCCTACCCTTCTACGAGCAGTACTTC.

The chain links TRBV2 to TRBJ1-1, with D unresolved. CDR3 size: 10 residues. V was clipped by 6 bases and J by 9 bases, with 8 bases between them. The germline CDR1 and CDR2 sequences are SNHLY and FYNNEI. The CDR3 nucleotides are TGTGCCAGCAGACGGGTCCAAGCTTTCTTT. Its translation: CASRRVQAFF.

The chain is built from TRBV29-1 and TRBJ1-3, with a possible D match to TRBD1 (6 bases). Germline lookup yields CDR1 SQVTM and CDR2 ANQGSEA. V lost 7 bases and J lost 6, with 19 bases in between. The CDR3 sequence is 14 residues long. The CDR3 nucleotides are TGCAGCGCAATGCCCCAGGGGCTCCTAAACACCATATATTTT. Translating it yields CSAMPQGLLNTIYF.

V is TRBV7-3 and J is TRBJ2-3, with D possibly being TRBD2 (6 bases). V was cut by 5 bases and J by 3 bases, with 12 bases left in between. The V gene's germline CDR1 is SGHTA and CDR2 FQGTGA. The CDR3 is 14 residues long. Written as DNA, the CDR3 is TGTGCCAGCAGCCCGGGAGTTGAAACAGATACGCAGTATTTT. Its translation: CASSPGVETDTQYF. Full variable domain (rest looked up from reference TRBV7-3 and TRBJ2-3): GAGVSQTPSNKVTEKGKYVELRCDPISGHTALYWYRQSLGQGPEFLIYFQGTGAADDSGLPNDRFFAVRPEGSVSTLKIQRTERGDSAVYLCASSPGVETDTQYFGPGTRLTVL.

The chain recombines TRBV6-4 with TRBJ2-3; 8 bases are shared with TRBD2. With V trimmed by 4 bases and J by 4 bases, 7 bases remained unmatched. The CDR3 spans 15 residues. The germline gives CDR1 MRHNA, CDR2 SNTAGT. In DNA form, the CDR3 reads TGTGCCAGCAGTGTTCAGGCGGGAGGCCCAGATACGCAGTATTTT. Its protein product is CASSVQAGGPDTQYF.

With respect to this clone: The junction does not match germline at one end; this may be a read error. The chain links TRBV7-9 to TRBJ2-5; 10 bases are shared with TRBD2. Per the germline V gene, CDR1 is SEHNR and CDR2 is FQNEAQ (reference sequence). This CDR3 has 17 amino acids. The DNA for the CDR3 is TGTTCCAGCAGCTTAGGAGGGGCTAGCGGGAGCGGAGAGACCCAGTACTTC. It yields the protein CSSSLGGASGSGETQYF.

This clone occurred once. CDR3 nucleotides: TGTGCCAGCTCACCAAGACAGGGAGAGAACTATGGCTACACCTTC. Translated, it gives CASSPRQGENYGYTF. V usage is TRBV18 and J usage is TRBJ1-2; the match to TRBD1 covers 7 bases. J was trimmed by 2 bases and V by 2 bases; bases with no gene match: 5. Germline V gives CDR1 KGHSH, CDR2 LQKENI. The CDR3 runs 15 residues.

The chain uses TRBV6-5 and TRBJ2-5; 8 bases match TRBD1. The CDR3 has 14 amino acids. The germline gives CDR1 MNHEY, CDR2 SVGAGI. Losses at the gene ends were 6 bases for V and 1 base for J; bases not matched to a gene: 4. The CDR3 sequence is CASRLTGAQETQYF. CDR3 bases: TGTGCCAGCAGATTGACAGGGGCCCAAGAGACCCAGTACTTC.

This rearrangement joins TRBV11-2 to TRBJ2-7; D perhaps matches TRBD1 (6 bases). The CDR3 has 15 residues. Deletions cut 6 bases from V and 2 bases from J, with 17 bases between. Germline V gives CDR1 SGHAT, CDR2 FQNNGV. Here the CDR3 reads CASRLDSLTPYEQYF. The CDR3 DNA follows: TGTGCCAGCAGATTGGACAGTCTAACTCCCTACGAGCAGTACTTC.

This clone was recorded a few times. The DNA for the CDR3 is TGTGCCAGCAGCCCCCAGGCCAACACCATATATTTT. It translates to CASSPQANTIYF. V and J are TRBV9 and TRBJ1-3; unclear D gene. The V gene's germline CDR1 is SGDLS and CDR2 YYNGEE. The CDR3 is 12 amino acids. V lost 4 bases and J lost 7, with 9 bases in between. The full variable domain, with the rest looked up from reference TRBV9 and TRBJ1-3, is DSGVTQTPKHLITATGQRVTLRCSPRSGDLSVYWYQQSLDQGLQFLIQYYNGEERAKGNILERFSAQQFPDLHSELNLSSLELGDSALYFCASSPQANTIYFGEGSWLTVV.

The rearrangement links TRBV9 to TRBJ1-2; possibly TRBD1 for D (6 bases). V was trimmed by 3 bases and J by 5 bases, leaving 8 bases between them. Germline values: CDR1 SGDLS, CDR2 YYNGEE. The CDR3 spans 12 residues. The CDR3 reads CASSDRVYGYTF. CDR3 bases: TGTGCCAGCAGCGACAGGGTATATGGCTACACCTTC.

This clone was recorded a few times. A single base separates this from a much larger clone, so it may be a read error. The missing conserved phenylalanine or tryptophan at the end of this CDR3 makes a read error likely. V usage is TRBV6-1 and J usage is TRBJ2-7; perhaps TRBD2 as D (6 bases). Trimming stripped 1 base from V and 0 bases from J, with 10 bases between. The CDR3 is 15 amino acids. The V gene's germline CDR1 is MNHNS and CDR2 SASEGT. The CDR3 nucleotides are TGTGCCAGCAGTGAAGAGGGACTGGGCTCCTACGAGCAGTACCTC. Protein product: CASSEEGLGSYEQYL.

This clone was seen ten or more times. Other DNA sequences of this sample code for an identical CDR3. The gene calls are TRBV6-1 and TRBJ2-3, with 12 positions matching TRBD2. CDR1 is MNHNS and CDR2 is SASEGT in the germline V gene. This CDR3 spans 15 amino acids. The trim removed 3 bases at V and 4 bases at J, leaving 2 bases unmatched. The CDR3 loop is CASSETSGGPDTQYF. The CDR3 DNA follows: TGTGCCAGCAGTGAGACTAGCGGGGGTCCAGATACGCAGTATTTT.

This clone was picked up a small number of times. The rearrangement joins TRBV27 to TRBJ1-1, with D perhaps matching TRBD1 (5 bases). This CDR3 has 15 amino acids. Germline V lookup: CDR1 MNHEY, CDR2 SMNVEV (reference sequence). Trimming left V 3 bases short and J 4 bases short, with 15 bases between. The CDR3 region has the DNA TGTGCCAGCAGTTTGGGGCGCGGGGGAGGCACTGAAGCTTTCTTT. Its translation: CASSLGRGGGTEAFF.

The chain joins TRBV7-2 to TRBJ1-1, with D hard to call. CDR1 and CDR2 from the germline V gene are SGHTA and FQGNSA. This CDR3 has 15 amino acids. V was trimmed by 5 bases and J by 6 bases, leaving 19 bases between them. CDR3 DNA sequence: TGTGCCAGCAGCCAAAGGTTATCCGGGAGAGCTGAAGCTTTCTTT. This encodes CASSQRLSGRAEAFF.

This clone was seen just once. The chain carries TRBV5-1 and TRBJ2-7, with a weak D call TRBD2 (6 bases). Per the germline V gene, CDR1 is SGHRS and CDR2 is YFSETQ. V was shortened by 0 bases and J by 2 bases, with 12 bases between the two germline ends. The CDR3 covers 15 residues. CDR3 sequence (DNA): TGCGCCAGCAGCTTGGGGGGGGTGGGCCCCTACGAGCAGTACTTC. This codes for CASSLGGVGPYEQYF.

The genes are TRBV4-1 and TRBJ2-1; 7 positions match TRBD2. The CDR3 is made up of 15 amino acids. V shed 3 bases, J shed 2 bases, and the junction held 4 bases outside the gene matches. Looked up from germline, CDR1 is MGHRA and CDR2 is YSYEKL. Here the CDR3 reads CASSQERGPYNEQFF. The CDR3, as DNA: TGCGCCAGCAGCCAGGAGCGGGGCCCCTACAATGAGCAGTTCTTC.

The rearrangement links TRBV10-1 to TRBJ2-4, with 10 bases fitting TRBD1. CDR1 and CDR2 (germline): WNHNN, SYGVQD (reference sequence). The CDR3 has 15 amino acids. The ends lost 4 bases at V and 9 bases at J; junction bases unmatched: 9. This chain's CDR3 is CASSGGQGLGGIQYF. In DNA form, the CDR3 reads TGCGCCAGCAGTGGGGGACAGGGGTTAGGGGGCATTCAGTACTTC.

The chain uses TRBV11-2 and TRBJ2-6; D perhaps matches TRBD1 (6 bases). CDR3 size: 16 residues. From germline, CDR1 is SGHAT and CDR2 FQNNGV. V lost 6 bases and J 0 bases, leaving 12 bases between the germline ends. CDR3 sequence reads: CASRSYRASGANVLTF. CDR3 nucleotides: TGTGCCAGCAGGAGTTACAGGGCCTCTGGGGCCAACGTCCTGACTTTC.

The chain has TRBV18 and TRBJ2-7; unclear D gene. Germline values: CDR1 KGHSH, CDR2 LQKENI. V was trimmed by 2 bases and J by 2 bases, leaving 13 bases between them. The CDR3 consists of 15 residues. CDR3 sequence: CASSPTKVSPYEQYF. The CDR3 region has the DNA TGTGCCAGCTCACCAACTAAAGTATCCCCCTACGAGCAGTACTTC.